This T cell receptor (beta chain) was captured in a study of cytomegalovirus exposure and HLA in healthy donors. About the research overall: Some 85 million unique TCRs from HLA-typed donors were held in an early data release.

Study results and caveats: An ancestry cluster, one associated with Asian ancestry, reportedly showed fewer N-insertions than the 666-donor mean in a later analysis. An observed cluster of highly shared sequence variants was recorded as a likely sequencing artifact.

Primers for the PCR totalled 60 Vbeta and 13 Jbeta. Clones were sequenced by immunoSEQ multiplex PCR, and TCRdb holds only the in-frame ones, with some missing. The table has around 78,000 clones, about 60% seen once. While unrecorded immune exposures were likely, the donors were nominally healthy when sampled. With respect to this clone: Its matching antigen is unknown.

CDR3 length equals 19 residues. Germline CDR1 and CDR2: LNHDA and SQIVND (reference sequence). The ends were cut back, 6 bases at V and 1 base at J, with 24 bases in the middle. The chain carries TRBV19 and TRBJ2-2; D is perhaps TRBD1 (6 bases). The sequenced material came from PBMCs. This TCR derives from a man under 40 in good health and CMV-seropositive. CDR3 nucleotides: TGTGCCAGTAGCCATGGGGCGGACAGAAGGCTCCAGAACACCGGGGAGCTGTTTTTT. Translated, it gives CASSHGADRRLQNTGELFF.